This T cell receptor (beta chain) appears in the sequencing data of a study of OX40 agonist ivuxolimab in advanced cancers. Study as a whole: Each patient was given ivuxolimab into a vein every 2 weeks, at 0.01 to 10 mg/kg.

Cycle 7 day 1, cycle 4 day 1, and baseline were the timepoints at which blood was sampled. Sequenced by immunoSEQ multiplex PCR; TCRdb stores in-frame clones only, minus some. The top ten hold around 0.3% of the sample, which has 90,000 to 100,000 clones, about 91% seen once. CDR1 is SGHRS and CDR2 is YFSETQ in the germline V gene. The CDR3 sequence is 12 residues long. V lost 4 bases to trimming and J lost 9 bases; unmatched junction nucleotides: 4. The TCR was taken from an adult with an advanced solid tumor such as melanoma, head and neck, liver or kidney cancer. This chain uses TRBV5-1 with TRBJ1-5; 7 bases map to TRBD1. The sequences come from CD4+ or CD8+ T cells sorted from blood, collected in a trial of the OX40 agonist ivuxolimab. The DNA of the CDR3 is TGCGCCAGCAGCCCGAACAGGGGGCCCCAGCATTTT. Encoded protein: CASSPNRGPQHF.